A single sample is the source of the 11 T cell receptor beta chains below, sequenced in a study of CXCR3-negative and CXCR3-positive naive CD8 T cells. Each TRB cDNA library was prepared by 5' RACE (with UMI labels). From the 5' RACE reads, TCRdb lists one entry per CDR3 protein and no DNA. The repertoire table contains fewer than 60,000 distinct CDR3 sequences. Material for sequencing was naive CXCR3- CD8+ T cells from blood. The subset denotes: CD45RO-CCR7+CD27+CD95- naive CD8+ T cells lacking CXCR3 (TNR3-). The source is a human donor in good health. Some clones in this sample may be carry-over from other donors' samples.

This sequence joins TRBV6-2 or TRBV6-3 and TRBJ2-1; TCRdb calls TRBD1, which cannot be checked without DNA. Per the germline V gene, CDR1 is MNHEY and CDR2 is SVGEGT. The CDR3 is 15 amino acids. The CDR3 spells CASSAFLRGYNEQFF.

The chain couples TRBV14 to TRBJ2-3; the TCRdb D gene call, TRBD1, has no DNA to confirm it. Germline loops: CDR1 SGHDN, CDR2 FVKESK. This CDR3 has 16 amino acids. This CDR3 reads CARNSRAQGGADTQYF.

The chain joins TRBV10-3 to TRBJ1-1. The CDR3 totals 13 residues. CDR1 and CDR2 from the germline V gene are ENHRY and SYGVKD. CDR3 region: CAISEGGATEAFF.

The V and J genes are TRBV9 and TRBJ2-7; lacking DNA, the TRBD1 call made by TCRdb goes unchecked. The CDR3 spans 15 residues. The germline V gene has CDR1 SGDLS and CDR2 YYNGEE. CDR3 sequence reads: CASSESGAPELQQYF.

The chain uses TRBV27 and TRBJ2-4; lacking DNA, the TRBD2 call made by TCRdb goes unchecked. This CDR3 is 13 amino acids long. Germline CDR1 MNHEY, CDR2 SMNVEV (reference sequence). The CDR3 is CASSPLLDNIQYF.

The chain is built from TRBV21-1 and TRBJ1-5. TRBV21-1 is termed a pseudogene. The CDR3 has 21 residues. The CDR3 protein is CASSKHSGFHRTNYSNQPQHF.

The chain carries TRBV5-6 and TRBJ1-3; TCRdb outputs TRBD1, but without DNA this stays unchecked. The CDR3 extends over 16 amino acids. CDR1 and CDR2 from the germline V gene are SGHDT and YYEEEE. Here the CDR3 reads CASSLSEWASGNTIYF.

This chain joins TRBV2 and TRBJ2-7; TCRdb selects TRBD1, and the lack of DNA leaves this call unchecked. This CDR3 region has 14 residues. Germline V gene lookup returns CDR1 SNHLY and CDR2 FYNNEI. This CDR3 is CASSDPRLTYEQYF.

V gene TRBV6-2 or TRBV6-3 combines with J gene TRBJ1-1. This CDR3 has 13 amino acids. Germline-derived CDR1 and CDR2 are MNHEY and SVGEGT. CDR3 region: CASTQGDNTEAFF.

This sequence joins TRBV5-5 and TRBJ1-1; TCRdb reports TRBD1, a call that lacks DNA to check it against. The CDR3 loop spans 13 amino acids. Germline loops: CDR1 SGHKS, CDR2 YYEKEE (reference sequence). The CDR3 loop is CASSWTGRTEAFF. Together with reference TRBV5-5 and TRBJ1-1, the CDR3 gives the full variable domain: DAGVTQSPTHLIKTRGQQVTLRCSPISGHKSVSWYQQVLGQGPQFIFQYYEKEERGRGNFPDRFSARQFPNYSSELNVNALLLGDSALYLCASSWTGRTEAFFGQGTRLTVV.

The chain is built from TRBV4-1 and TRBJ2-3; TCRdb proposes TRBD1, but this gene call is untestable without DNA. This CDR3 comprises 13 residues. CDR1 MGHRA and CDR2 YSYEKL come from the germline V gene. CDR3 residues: CASRGPNTDTQYF.